This T cell receptor beta chain was sequenced in a study of shared clonotypes between healthy human individuals. Between the trimmed V and J ends, which lost 5 bases and 2 bases, there was a span of 16 bases. The germline gives CDR1 SGHRS, CDR2 YFSETQ. The CDR3 runs to 15 residues. Clones were read by immunoSEQ multiplex PCR, and TCRdb kept only the in-frame ones, dropping some. The sample yields 2 million to 2.5 million clones, approximately 90% seen once. Sequenced material: naive CD4+ T cells from PBMCs. Subset defined: CD45RA+ positively selected. The V call is TRBV5-1, the J call TRBJ1-2; maybe TRBD1 (5 bases). This TCR came from a man aged 18 to 35 in good health. Some clones in this sample may be carry-over from other donors' samples. The CDR3 DNA follows: TGCGCCAGCAGGGCGGGGGTTTCTGGCAACTATGGCTACACCTTC. This translates into CASRAGVSGNYGYTF.